The 7 T cell receptor beta chains below come from one sample, sequenced in a study of tissue T cells after allogeneic stem cell transplantation. Profiling relied on immunoSEQ multiplex PCR, and the TCRdb table lists in-frame clones only, not all of them. Of about 26,000 clones detected, about 90% appear once; the ten largest clones hold about 2%. Here the sequenced sample was blood, taken before transplantation. The receptors were sampled from a male donor aged 60 or over who later had graft-versus-host disease after an allogeneic stem cell transplant.

J is TRBJ1-5 and V is TRBV12-3 or TRBV12-4; D remains ambiguous. V lost 3 bases to trimming and J lost 7 bases, with 10 bases between them. There are 13 residues in the CDR3. As DNA, the CDR3 is TGTGCCAGCAGTTTCGCGGGAAACCAGCCCCAGCATTTT. It specifies CASSFAGNQPQHF.

V is TRBV30 and J is TRBJ1-4, with TRBD1 matching over 7 bases. The CDR3 consists of 14 residues. Germline-derived CDR1 and CDR2 are GTSNPN and SVGIG (reference sequence). J lost 4 bases, V lost 5 bases, and 7 bases had no gene match. CDR3 protein: CAWERQGLNEKLFF. The CDR3 DNA follows: TGTGCCTGGGAAAGACAGGGACTTAATGAAAAACTGTTTTTT.

The chain employs TRBV30 and TRBJ1-6; D is unresolved. The CDR3 spans 14 residues. Trimming removed 0 bases from V and 8 bases from J, with 11 bases in between. Germline V gives CDR1 GTSNPN, CDR2 SVGIG (reference sequence). CDR3 nucleotides: TGTGCCTGGAGTGTTATCAGGCGGGATTCACCCCTCCACTTT. Its translation is CAWSVIRRDSPLHF.

The rearrangement links TRBV10-2 to TRBJ1-2; 8 bases align to TRBD1. The J segment lost 2 bases and the V segment lost 6 bases, leaving 5 bases of the junction unmatched. The CDR3 is made up of 14 amino acids. Germline values: CDR1 WSHSY, CDR2 SAAADI. The DNA of the CDR3 is TGCGCCAGCAGGGACAGGGAGGTAAACTATGGCTACACCTTC. It translates to CASRDREVNYGYTF.

The rearrangement links TRBV25-1 to TRBJ1-2, with 9 nucleotides matching TRBD1. Germline V gene lookup returns CDR1 MGHDK and CDR2 SYGVNS. The CDR3 covers 15 residues. V shed 9 bases and J 4 bases; nucleotides not matched to a gene: 12. CDR3 loop: CARPLSPGQGYGYTF. CDR3 DNA: TGTGCCAGACCCCTATCCCCGGGACAGGGCTATGGCTACACCTTC.

The chain is built from TRBV5-6 and TRBJ1-4, with unresolved D. The germline CDR1 and CDR2 sequences are SGHDT and YYEEEE. Trimming shortened V by 2 bases and J by 3 bases, and 8 bases separated the two germline ends. This CDR3 comprises 14 residues. CDR3 in DNA: TGTGCCAGCAGCTTTGGGGTGGCTAATGAAAAACTGTTTTTT. This gives the protein CASSFGVANEKLFF.

V and J are TRBV18 and TRBJ1-1; TRBD1 agrees at 8 bases. The junction had 6 bases not matched to a gene; V was cut back by 3 bases and J by 3 bases. The length of the CDR3 is 15 residues. Germline CDR1 and CDR2: KGHSH and LQKENI. The CDR3 sequence: CASSPGTGGHTEAFF. As DNA, the CDR3 is TGTGCCAGCTCACCCGGAACAGGGGGGCACACTGAAGCTTTCTTT.